Included here is one T cell receptor (beta chain) sequence, with context. Its specificity is not known. The CDR3 is made up of 18 amino acids. The junction had 9 bases not matched to a gene; V was cut back by 6 bases and J by 2 bases. Germline CDR1 reads MNHEY; CDR2 reads SVGEGT. This specimen comes from a study of blood T cells in healthy people across ages. Points from the study as a whole: The lack of PBMC sorting stopped any conclusive naive versus antigen-experienced comparison.

PCR was performed a second time for roughly 7 to 11 cycles using a sample-barcoded 5' primer and a J-beta primer mix. TCRdb re-called the 5' RACE reads with MiXCR, one entry per CDR3 protein. Counted here are about 800,000 distinct CDR3 sequences, just under 25% occurring once; the ten biggest clones make up roughly 3.5%. These sequences were also reported in another study, on T cells of mothers and their children. From that study: Each mother gave over 8.5 million TCR beta CDR3 reads; each child, several million.

This TCR came from a boy under 18 in good health. The J gene is TRBJ2-1, the V gene TRBV6-2 or TRBV6-3; TRBD2 matches at 14 bases. The sample comprised blood. The CDR3, as DNA: TGTGCCAGCAGCTCGGGACTAGCGGGGGTAAGACCCTACAATGAGCAGTTCTTC. As protein: CASSSGLAGVRPYNEQFF.